A single sample is the source of the 25 T cell receptor beta chains below, sequenced in a study of OX40 agonist ivuxolimab in advanced cancers. Some clones are missing from TCRdb's copy, which holds only in-frame ones; the method was immunoSEQ multiplex PCR. The data contain about 20,000 clones, roughly 80% of them singletons. The material was CD4+ or CD8+ T cells sorted from blood, obtained in a trial of the OX40 agonist ivuxolimab. The receptors were gathered from an adult with an advanced solid tumor such as melanoma, head and neck, liver or kidney cancer.

The chain combines TRBV4-2 with TRBJ2-7; D is unclear. Trimming cost V 0 bases and J 5 bases, with 11 bases left between them. This CDR3 region has 14 residues. Germline CDR1 LGHNA, CDR2 YNFKEQ. CDR3 region: CASSQEWFMDEQYF. CDR3 DNA sequence: TGTGCCAGCAGCCAAGAGTGGTTCATGGACGAGCAGTACTTC.

V is TRBV27 and J is TRBJ2-7; tentatively, D is TRBD2 (7 bases). The CDR3 sequence is 16 residues long. The germline V gene has CDR1 MNHEY and CDR2 SMNVEV (reference sequence). V lost 5 bases to trimming and J lost 1 base, with 18 bases between them. CDR3 amino acids: CASSRGGRVGSYEQYF. CDR3 nucleotides: TGTGCCAGCAGTAGGGGGGGGAGGGTTGGGTCCTACGAGCAGTACTTC.

The chain employs TRBV2 and TRBJ1-5, with 9 bases identical to TRBD1. The CDR3 extends over 14 amino acids. Germline-derived CDR1 and CDR2 are SNHLY and FYNNEI. J gave up 6 bases and V 2 bases, and 2 bases lay outside the gene matches. The CDR3 sequence is CASSEWTGVQPQHF. In DNA, the CDR3 is TGTGCCAGCAGTGAATGGACAGGGGTTCAGCCCCAGCATTTT.

This clone was counted between two and nine times. The chain is built from TRBV19 and TRBJ2-2; perhaps TRBD2 as D (5 bases). V dropped 7 bases and J dropped 6 bases, with 12 bases sitting between them. Germline CDR1 is LNHDA and CDR2 is SQIVND (reference sequence). This CDR3 comprises 13 residues. The DNA for the CDR3 is TGTGCCAGTAATATGGCCGGGGCCGGGGAGCTGTTTTTT. Its protein is CASNMAGAGELFF.

This chain links TRBV29-1 with TRBJ1-1; perhaps TRBD1 as D (5 bases). The CDR3 length is 15 residues. The germline V gene has CDR1 SQVTM and CDR2 ANQGSEA. V was cut by 6 bases and J by 2 bases, with 19 bases left in between. The CDR3 region has the DNA TGCAGCGTGGGGGGGGAAGGGGCGAGAAACACTGAAGCTTTCTTT. This sequence encodes CSVGGEGARNTEAFF.

This chain joins TRBV7-1 and TRBJ2-2; D is ambiguous. TRBV7-1 is an ORF, with its function uncertain. V was pared by 5 bases and J by 3 bases, with 13 bases between. The CDR3 has 15 amino acids. Here the CDR3 reads CASSLGTSYTGELFF. The DNA for the CDR3 is TGTGCCAGCAGCCTAGGCACTTCTTACACCGGGGAGCTGTTTTTT.

This rearrangement joins TRBV2 to TRBJ2-7, with TRBD1 identical over 8 bases. The V gene end was trimmed by 9 bases and the J gene end by 6 bases; junction bases not matched to a gene: 4. This CDR3 has 11 amino acids. Per germline, CDR1 SNHLY and CDR2 FYNNEI. CDR3: CARDRETEQYF. The DNA of the CDR3 is TGTGCCAGGGACAGGGAGACCGAGCAGTACTTC.

Points on this clone: At one of its ends the junction is not consistent with the germline gene, which may arise from a read error. The chain links TRBV28 to TRBJ2-5; 9 positions agree with TRBD1. The DNA matches TRBJ2-7 better at its end, which makes the J call doubtful. The germline CDR1 and CDR2 sequences are MDHEN and SYDVKM. The CDR3 totals 13 residues. The CDR3 loop reads CASNLGQGYEQYF. The CDR3 DNA is TGTGCCAGCAATTTAGGACAGGGGTACGAGCAGTACTTC.

V usage is TRBV5-4 and J usage is TRBJ2-5; D call uncertain. The DNA end is more similar to TRBJ2-7, so the J call may be wrong. The CDR3 has 14 amino acids. Germline V CDR1 and CDR2: SGHNT, YYREEE (reference sequence). Here the CDR3 DNA reads TGTGCCAGCAGCTTGGGGGCGGCCCCCTACGAGCAGTACTTC. Its protein is CASSLGAAPYEQYF.

The V call is TRBV6-6, the J call TRBJ2-7; TRBD1 might be the D (5 bases). V gave up 6 bases and J gave up 5 bases, with 20 bases separating them. The germline V gene has CDR1 MNHNY and CDR2 SVGAGI (reference sequence). This CDR3 spans 15 amino acids. The CDR3 loop reads CASRTAHPAVDEQYF. The CDR3 DNA sequence: TGTGCCAGCAGGACAGCCCACCCCGCGGTGGACGAGCAGTACTTC.

The chain uses TRBV19 and TRBJ2-5; no reliable D call. The CDR3 sequence is 12 residues long. CDR1 and CDR2 (germline): LNHDA, SQIVND (reference sequence). V lost 6 bases and J 2 bases, leaving 7 bases between the germline ends. The CDR3 region is CASRRNQETQYF. CDR3 nucleotides: TGTGCCAGTAGGCGGAATCAAGAGACCCAGTACTTC.

The genes are TRBV6-5 and TRBJ1-2; D remains unclear. With 3 bases removed from V and 7 bases from J, the gap between germline ends came to 12 bases. CDR3 length equals 13 residues. CDR1 and CDR2 (germline): MNHEY, SVGAGI. CDR3 coding DNA: TGTGCCAGCAGTTATCATTTGAGATTTGGCTACACCTTC. It yields the protein CASSYHLRFGYTF.

The chain is built from TRBV11-2 and TRBJ2-5; D is perhaps TRBD2 (5 bases). The CDR3 length is 14 residues. The germline V gene encodes CDR1 SGHAT and CDR2 FQNNGV. V gave up 5 bases and J gave up 0 bases, with 10 bases separating them. The CDR3 DNA sequence: TGTGCCAGCAGCACATCTAGCTACCAAGAGACCCAGTACTTC. Protein sequence: CASSTSSYQETQYF.

The J gene is TRBJ2-3, the V gene TRBV7-9; TRBD1 aligns across 11 bases. V shed 5 bases, J shed 6 bases, and the junction held 4 bases outside the gene matches. Germline values: CDR1 SEHNR, CDR2 FQNEAQ (reference sequence). The CDR3 sequence is 14 residues long. The CDR3 sequence: CASSPGQGVDTQYF. Here the CDR3 DNA reads TGTGCCAGCAGCCCGGGACAGGGGGTTGATACGCAGTATTTT.

The chain links TRBV18 to TRBJ1-1; 7 nucleotides align to TRBD1. Germline trimming cut 3 bases from V and 8 bases from J; bases unmatched to any gene: 9. This CDR3 region has 14 residues. Germline V gene data show CDR1 as KGHSH and CDR2 as LQKENI. The CDR3 DNA reads as TGTGCCAGCTCACCCCAGGGGGGTCCACTGGAAGCTTTCTTT. It encodes CASSPQGGPLEAFF. The complete variable domain, with remaining parts taken from reference TRBV18 and TRBJ1-1, reads NAGVMQNPRHLVRRRGQEARLRCSPMKGHSHVYWYRQLPEEGLKFMVYLQKENIIDESGMPKERFSAEFPKEGPSILRIQQVVRGDSAAYFCASSPQGGPLEAFFGQGTRLTVV.

The chain combines TRBV25-1 with TRBJ2-3; TRBD1 or TRBD2 may be the D gene (5 bases each). This CDR3 is built from 15 residues. The V gene's germline CDR1 is MGHDK and CDR2 SYGVNS. The V and J ends lost 5 bases and 5 bases respectively, with 17 bases between them. CDR3 sequence reads: CASSQGTPRGDTQYF. The CDR3, as DNA: TGTGCCAGCAGTCAAGGGACCCCCCGGGGAGATACGCAGTATTTT.

This clone showed up many times. The same CDR3 can be traced to other DNA sequences in this sample. The CDR3 sequence: CASSGGASTDTQYF. The CDR3, as DNA: TGTGCCAGCAGTGGCGGGGCTAGCACAGATACGCAGTATTTT. The V call is TRBV6-4, the J call TRBJ2-3; D perhaps matches TRBD2 (6 bases). V was cut by 4 bases and J by 0 bases, with 8 bases left in between. This CDR3 is built from 14 residues. CDR1 and CDR2 (germline): MRHNA, SNTAGT.

The chain joins TRBV13 to TRBJ2-3, with D unclear. V lost 11 bases and J 6 bases, leaving 15 bases between the germline ends. Looked up from germline, CDR1 is PRHDT and CDR2 is FYEKMQ (reference sequence). This CDR3 is 12 amino acids long. The chain's CDR3 is CAAGLYGDTQYF. The DNA of the CDR3 is TGTGCCGCTGGCTTATACGGGGATACGCAGTATTTT.

This clone was observed a few times. CDR3 sequence: CASSLSIGGDAKYEQYF. The CDR3 DNA sequence: TGTGCCAGCAGTTTATCAATTGGAGGGGACGCGAAATACGAGCAGTACTTC. The chain joins TRBV28 to TRBJ2-7; a weak D match, TRBD2 (6 bases). V was trimmed by 1 base and J by 4 bases, leaving 20 bases between them. The CDR3 consists of 17 residues. CDR1 and CDR2 (germline): MDHEN, SYDVKM.

The chain is built from TRBV13 and TRBJ1-2; TRBD1 matches at 7 bases. This CDR3 region has 12 residues. Germline V gene lookup returns CDR1 PRHDT and CDR2 FYEKMQ (reference sequence). Trimming cost V 4 bases and J 8 bases; bases outside gene matches: 4. Here the CDR3 DNA reads TGTGCCAGCAGCTCGGCACAGGGGGGCTACACCTTC. Translated: CASSSAQGGYTF.

The table lists this clone with a few counts. The CDR3 DNA sequence: TGCGCCAGCAGCCAAGATATAGGGGATGGGGAAAAACTGTTTTTT. Translating it yields CASSQDIGDGEKLFF. The gene calls are TRBV4-3 and TRBJ1-4, with a tentative D call TRBD1 (5 bases). From germline, CDR1 is LGHNA and CDR2 YSLEER. Trimming removed 0 bases at V and 8 bases at J, with 13 bases between. The CDR3 length is 15 residues.

In DNA form, the CDR3 reads TGTGCCAGCAGCGTAGAGGGAGGGAGAATTGAAGAGACCCAGTACTTC. It specifies CASSVEGGRIEETQYF. J is TRBJ2-5 and V is TRBV9; 7 bases are a match to TRBD2. After removal of 0 bases from V and 3 bases from J, the junction contained 8 bases not matched to a gene. The CDR3 runs to 16 residues. The germline CDR1 and CDR2 sequences are SGDLS and YYNGEE.

CDR3 region: CASSPPQSTDTQYF. The CDR3 bases are TGTGCCAGCTCACCACCCCAGAGCACAGATACGCAGTATTTT. The rearrangement links TRBV18 to TRBJ2-3; D not resolved. The CDR3 consists of 14 residues. Per the germline V gene, CDR1 is KGHSH and CDR2 is LQKENI. V was trimmed by 0 bases and J by 0 bases, leaving 4 bases between them. The variable domain in full, with the rest retrieved from reference TRBV18 and TRBJ2-3, is NAGVMQNPRHLVRRRGQEARLRCSPMKGHSHVYWYRQLPEEGLKFMVYLQKENIIDESGMPKERFSAEFPKEGPSILRIQQVVRGDSAAYFCASSPPQSTDTQYFGPGTRLTVL.

This clone was counted once. This chain uses TRBV15 with TRBJ2-1; TRBD2 matches 10 bases. Germline V gene sequence: CDR1 LNHNV, CDR2 YYDKDF (reference sequence). The CDR3 has 14 amino acids. Germline trimming cut 8 bases from V and 8 bases from J; bases unmatched to any gene: 9. Written as DNA, the CDR3 is TGTGCCACCCGGGCTAGCGGGGGTCCGGATGAGCAGTTCTTC. Translated: CATRASGGPDEQFF. The whole variable domain, remainder taken from reference TRBV15 and TRBJ2-1, is DAMVIQNPRYQVTQFGKPVTLSCSQTLNHNVMYWYQQKSSQAPKLLFHYYDKDFNNEADTPDNFQSRRPNTSFCFLDIRSPGLGDTAMYLCATRASGGPDEQFFGPGTRLTVL.

This clone came up once. The rearrangement links TRBV7-3 to TRBJ1-2, with D perhaps TRBD1 (6 bases). V gave up 5 bases and J gave up 3 bases, with 16 bases separating them. The CDR3 consists of 15 residues. The germline V gene encodes CDR1 SGHTA and CDR2 FQGTGA. CDR3 in DNA: TGTGCCAGCAGCGAAACCGGACAGAGCTACTATGGCTACACCTTC. This encodes CASSETGQSYYGYTF.